Listed below are T cell receptor beta chains from one sample, sequenced in a study of T cell repertoires in cytomegalovirus infection. Via MiXCR, TCRdb re-called the reads, giving one row per CDR3 protein. Here the sample spans roughly 720,000 distinct CDR3 sequences, 35% being singletons. The specimen was PBMCs. The receptors were sampled from a human donor in good health (CMV status not recorded). Some clones in this sample may be carry-over from other donors' samples. Both conserved end residues are part of each CDR3. The D gene is left open where the match is weak. Rows give clone size only sometimes, using once, few, many, or a class for an expanded clone.

>TRBV5-1|-|TRBJ2-3|-
TGCGCCAGCAGCTGGAGGGGAGGAGATACGCAGTATTTT
CASSWRGGDTQYF
>TRBV25-1|few|TRBJ2-7|-
TGTGCCAGCTCCAGTCTTCTTGGTTCTCGCGAGCAGTACTTC
CASSSLLGSREQYF
>TRBV4-1|-|TRBJ1-1|-
TGCGCCAGCAGTGATGGACCTACCGTTGAAGCTTTCTTT
CASSDGPTVEAFF
>TRBV5-5|-|TRBJ1-2|-
TGTGCCAGCAGCTTGGACAGGGTGATCGGCTACACCTTC
CASSLDRVIGYTF
>TRBV29-1|-|TRBJ2-4|-
TGCAGCGTTGTACAGGGAGTGAGCATTCAGTACTTC
CSVVQGVSIQYF
>TRBV27|many|TRBJ2-2|TRBD2
TGTGCCAGCAGTTTATTGGGCGGGAGCACCGCCGGGGAGCTGTTTTTT
CASSLLGGSTAGELFF
>TRBV5-1|-|TRBJ1-4|TRBD1
TGCGCCAGCAGCAGATCCGGGACAGGGGATGAAAAACTGTTTTTT
CASSRSGTGDEKLFF
>TRBV6-8|-|TRBJ2-3|-
TGTGCCAGCAGTTACTCGAGTCCACAGGGAACAGATACGCAGTATTTT
CASSYSSPQGTDTQYF
>TRBV28|-|TRBJ1-6|-
TGTGCCAGCAGTTTCCCCGGGCAACCTAATTCACCCCTCCACTTT
CASSFPGQPNSPLHF
>TRBV12-3/TRBV12-4|-|TRBJ1-1|-
TGTGCCAGCAGTTTAGCGGGACCGCTGAACACTGAAGCTTTCTTT
CASSLAGPLNTEAFF
>TRBV6-5|-|TRBJ2-7|TRBD1
TGTGCCAGCAGTCGACGGACAGGGGGTTCTTACGAGCAGTACTTC
CASSRRTGGSYEQYF
>TRBV7-2|many|TRBJ2-2|TRBD2
TGTGCCAGCAGCTCGGGACTACCGAACACCGGGGAGCTGTTTTTT
CASSSGLPNTGELFF
>TRBV28|few|TRBJ2-2|TRBD2
TGTGCCAGTCAATCCAGCGGGGGGATCCCCGGGGAGCTGTTTTTT
CASQSSGGIPGELFF
>TRBV4-1|-|TRBJ2-5|-
TGCGCCAGCAGCCAAGATCGGGATGCCCTAGGACGGGCCCAGTACTTC
CASSQDRDALGRAQYF
>TRBV7-2|many|TRBJ2-7|TRBD2
TGTGCCAGCAGCCAAAATAGCGGGAGCTACGAGCAGTACTTC
CASSQNSGSYEQYF
>TRBV2|few|TRBJ1-5|-
TGTGCCAGCACCGACAACCGCAATCAGCCCCAGCATTTT
CASTDNRNQPQHF
>TRBV6-5|-|TRBJ1-2|-
TGTGCCAGCAGTCCCTGGGGGGCAACTAACTATGGCTACACCTTC
CASSPWGATNYGYTF
>TRBV28|few|TRBJ1-2|-
TGTGCCAGCAGTTTCCCGGACAGCCTCTATGGCTACACCTTC
CASSFPDSLYGYTF
>TRBV28|-|TRBJ2-2|-
TGTGCCAGCAGAACAGGGCCGTCGAACACCGGGGAGCTGTTTTTT
CASRTGPSNTGELFF
>TRBV7-9|many|TRBJ2-1|TRBD2
TGTGCCAGCAGCTTACTAGCGGGGGGTCCCTACAATGAGCAGTTCTTC
CASSLLAGGPYNEQFF
>TRBV12-3/TRBV12-4|-|TRBJ2-5|-
TGTGCCAGCAGTCCAAACGGGGACCGAGAGACCCAGTACTTC
CASSPNGDRETQYF
>TRBV6-1|-|TRBJ1-6|-
TGTGCCAGCAGTGAAGCGGTCAATTCACCCCGACACTTT
CASSEAVNSPRHF
>TRBV7-3|many|TRBJ2-3|TRBD2
TGTGCCAGCAGCTCAGGGGGACTAGCGACAGATACGCAGTATTTT
CASSSGGLATDTQYF
>TRBV4-1|-|TRBJ1-1|-
TGCGCCAGCAGCCTTGACACCAGCAAAGCTGAAGCTTTCTTT
CASSLDTSKAEAFF
>TRBV27|-|TRBJ2-2|TRBD2
TGTGCCAGTAAAGAGGGACTAGCGGGATCCGGGGAGCTGTTTTTT
CASKEGLAGSGELFF
>TRBV4-1|-|TRBJ2-6|TRBD1
TGCGCCAGCAGCCAAACCGGGACAGGGAGCTCTGGGGCCAACGTCCTGACTTTC
CASSQTGTGSSGANVLTF
>TRBV4-1|-|TRBJ1-1|-
TGCGCCAGCAGCCAAGATCCGGTCAACACTGAAGCTTTCTTT
CASSQDPVNTEAFF
>TRBV2|-|TRBJ2-5|-
TGTGCCAGCCTCCCTTCTGGCCTCCGCACGATTCAAGAGACCCAGTACTTC
CASLPSGLRTIQETQYF
>TRBV7-9|few|TRBJ1-2|-
TGTGCCAGCAGCTCTGGGCAGGTCTATGGCTACACCTTC
CASSSGQVYGYTF
>TRBV7-8|many|TRBJ2-4|-
TGTGCCAGCAGCTTAACAGGAAACATTCAGTACTTC
CASSLTGNIQYF
>TRBV11-1|-|TRBJ1-1|-
TGTGCCAGCAGCTTCCATCAGGGATTAGACACTGAAGCTTTCTTT
CASSFHQGLDTEAFF
>TRBV7-2|-|TRBJ2-3|TRBD2
TGTGCAAGCAGCCGACAGGGGACTAGCGGGCCTGGGAGCACAGATACGACTTATTTT
CASSRQGTSGPGSTDTTYF
>TRBV4-1|few|TRBJ2-7|TRBD1
TGCGCCAGCAGCCAAACCGGACAGGGTAGCCACGAGCAGTACTTC
CASSQTGQGSHEQYF
>TRBV28|-|TRBJ2-1|-
TGTGCCAGCTCACTAGTACGATACAATGAGCAGTTCTTC
CASSLVRYNEQFF
>TRBV28|-|TRBJ1-4|-
TGTGCCAGCAGTCCCCCGGGACGGGGAAAGGAAAAACTGTTTTTT
CASSPPGRGKEKLFF
>TRBV28|-|TRBJ2-7|TRBD1
TGTGCCAGCAGATCGCCGGGACAGGGGCGTTACGAGCAGTACTTC
CASRSPGQGRYEQYF
>TRBV6-2/TRBV6-3|-|TRBJ2-1|TRBD2
TGTGCCAGCAGTTATTCGGGGGGGCTCTCCTACAATGAGCAGTTCTTC
CASSYSGGLSYNEQFF
>TRBV12-3/TRBV12-4|-|TRBJ2-3|-
TGTGCCAGCAGGTTCTTTCACCCAGGGACAGATACGCAGTATTTT
CASRFFHPGTDTQYF
>TRBV7-9|few|TRBJ1-3|-
TGTGCCAGCAGCGGTAGGACAAATGGAAACACCATATATTTT
CASSGRTNGNTIYF
>TRBV10-3|few|TRBJ2-7|TRBD1
TGTGCCATCAGTTCTACCACAGGGGGCACCTACGAGCAGTACTTC
CAISSTTGGTYEQYF